This T cell receptor beta chain was sequenced in a study of PD-1 blockade in classical Hodgkin lymphoma. Findings of the study overall: The baseline diversity of complete responders showed similarity to that of newly diagnosed patients.

The method was immunoSEQ multiplex PCR; TCRdb's version includes in-frame clones alone and lacks a portion of them. The data hold about 20,000 clones, with about four fifths observed a single time. Documented time point: cycle 4 day 1 (C4D1), after 6 weeks of nivolumab. Relapse was seen in all patients after autologous stem cell transplantation, and brentuximab vedotin exposure was variable. Thawed PBMCs were subjected to magnetic negative selection, which yielded isolated CD8+ T cells. Notes on this clone: Its antigen is undetermined.

V lost 2 bases, J lost 5 bases, and 8 bases stayed unmatched. Per germline, CDR1 ENHRY and CDR2 SYGVKD. This CDR3 contains 16 residues. This receptor was taken from a human donor with classical Hodgkin lymphoma. Sample: CD8+ T cells from blood, taken before the fourth cycle of nivolumab. V is TRBV10-3 and J is TRBJ1-2; 10 bases align to TRBD1. The CDR3 loop is CAISEDIGDRGYGYTF. CDR3 DNA sequence: TGTGCCATCAGTGAGGATATAGGGGACAGGGGTTATGGCTACACCTTC.